This T cell receptor beta chain is from a study of technical replicates of blood from a handful of donors. Using immunoSEQ multiplex PCR, the repertoire was profiled, and TCRdb retains in-frame clones only, with some absent. The sample shows tens of thousands of clones, approximately 98% of them seen only once. The CDR3 spans 13 residues. Germline V gene lookup returns CDR1 SGHRS and CDR2 YFSETQ. The trim removed 4 bases at V and 4 bases at J, leaving 2 bases unmatched. Sequencing input: T cells isolated from PBMCs. The receptor's source is a human donor in good health. The chain is built from TRBV5-1 and TRBJ1-1; 9 nucleotides agree with TRBD1. In DNA form, the CDR3 reads TGCGCCAGCAGCACGGACAGGGGCACTGAAGCTTTCTTT. Amino acids: CASSTDRGTEAFF.